A selection of T cell receptor beta chains follows, all from one sample in a study of T cell changes during pregnancy in multiple sclerosis. Assay: immunoSEQ multiplex PCR; the TCRdb copy retains only in-frame clones and omits some. Altogether tens of thousands of clones are present, approximately 92% being singletons, with the ten largest covering approximately 1.1%. The specimen comprised peripheral blood, sampled after pregnancy. These receptors originate from a female donor in good health, enrolled as a control in a pregnancy study. Both conserved end residues are part of each CDR3.

V	J	CDR3
TRBV7-6	TRBJ1-2	CASSGRGDGYTF
TRBV18	TRBJ2-5	CASSSLAGGQETQYF
TRBV7-9	TRBJ1-2	CASSLVGGIGYTF
TRBV5-1	TRBJ2-1	CASSLLLARNNEQFF
TRBV6-5	TRBJ2-1	CASSYSRLARSEQFF
TRBV7-9	TRBJ2-1	CASSHPSWPHEQFF
TRBV7-2	TRBJ1-4	CASSPELSPNEKLFF
TRBV7-9	TRBJ1-1	CASSGQGAEIRNTEAFF
TRBV7-9	TRBJ1-6	CASSFTRGQGSSPLHF
TRBV19	TRBJ2-2	CASSRRGRGPGELFF
TRBV5-4	TRBJ2-7	CASSLYGVLYEQYF
TRBV27	TRBJ2-2	CASSLHPGANTGELFF
TRBV9	TRBJ1-1	CASSVDGDHTEAFF
TRBV7-9	TRBJ1-1	CASSSPGSPRAFF
TRBV6-6	TRBJ1-2	CASSETGQAYGYTF
TRBV27	TRBJ2-1	CASSFLRELFF
TRBV27	TRBJ1-5	CASSLSRLGGEPQPQHF
TRBV28	TRBJ1-1	CASSFIQGLIIRAFF
TRBV5-6	TRBJ1-2	CASSPVGQSYGYTF
TRBV7-2	TRBJ1-2	CASSWDRGYGYTF
TRBV28	TRBJ1-2	CATEDRVYGYTF
TRBV6-1	TRBJ2-2	CATPGLWVGELFF
TRBV27	TRBJ2-5	CASKSRVQETQYF
TRBV7-2	TRBJ2-3	CASSLRTEDTQYF
TRBV28	TRBJ1-4	CASRRTGGRGAEKLFF
TRBV19	TRBJ2-5	CASSIARGRGETQYF
TRBV18	TRBJ1-1	CASSPGRRDTEAFF
TRBV6-5	TRBJ1-4	CASRKSGGGEKLFF
TRBV27	TRBJ1-6	CASSLEPGGITHNSPLHF
TRBV5-4	TRBJ2-7	CASSLAGDSSYEQYF
TRBV7-7	TRBJ2-2	CASSLPGGGTGELFF
TRBV7-9	TRBJ2-1	CASSGTGNYNEQFF
TRBV16	TRBJ1-1	CASSQSGASTEAFF
TRBV9	TRBJ1-3	CASSASRHRTFSGNTIYF
TRBV7-2	TRBJ1-6	CASSYAGGPDSPLHF
TRBV18	TRBJ2-5	CASSPAFSSRETQYF
TRBV19	TRBJ1-6	CASSLGTLIPGSPLHF